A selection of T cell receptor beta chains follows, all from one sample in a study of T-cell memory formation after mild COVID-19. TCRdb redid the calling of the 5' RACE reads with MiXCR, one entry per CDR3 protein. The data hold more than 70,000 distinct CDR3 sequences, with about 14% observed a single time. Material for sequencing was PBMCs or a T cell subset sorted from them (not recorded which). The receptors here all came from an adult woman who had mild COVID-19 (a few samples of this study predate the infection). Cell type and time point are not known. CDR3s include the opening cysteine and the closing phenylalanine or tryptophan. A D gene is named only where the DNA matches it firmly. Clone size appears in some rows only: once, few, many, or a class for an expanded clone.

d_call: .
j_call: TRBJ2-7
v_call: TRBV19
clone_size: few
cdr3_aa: CASSIRGGSPVYEQYF
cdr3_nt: TGTGCCAGTAGTATACGTGGGGGAAGTCCGGTCTACGAGCAGTACTTC

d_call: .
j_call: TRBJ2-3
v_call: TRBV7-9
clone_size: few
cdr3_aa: CASIPPDTDFGTQYF
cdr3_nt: TGTGCCAGCATCCCCCCGGACACCGACTTTGGTACGCAGTATTTT

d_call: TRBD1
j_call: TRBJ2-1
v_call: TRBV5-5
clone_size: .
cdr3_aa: CASSLGQGNEQFF
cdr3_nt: TGTGCCAGCAGCTTGGGACAGGGTAATGAGCAGTTCTTC

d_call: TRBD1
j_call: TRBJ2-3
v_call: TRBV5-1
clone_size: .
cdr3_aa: CASSWDRDGTDTQYF
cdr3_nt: TGCGCCAGCAGCTGGGACAGGGACGGCACAGATACGCAGTATTTT

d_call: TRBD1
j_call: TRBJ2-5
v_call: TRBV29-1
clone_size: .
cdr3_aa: CSALDREETQYF
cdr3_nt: TGCAGCGCTCTGGACAGGGAAGAGACCCAGTACTTC

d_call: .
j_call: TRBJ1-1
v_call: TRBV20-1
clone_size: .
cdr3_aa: CSARESGAYYGGLTEAFF
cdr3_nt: TGCAGTGCTAGAGAGTCCGGCGCGTATTACGGGGGTCTCACTGAAGCTTTCTTT

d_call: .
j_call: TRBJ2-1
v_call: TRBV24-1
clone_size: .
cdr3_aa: CATSDHRREQFF
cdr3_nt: TGTGCCACCAGTGATCACCGTCGGGAGCAGTTCTTC

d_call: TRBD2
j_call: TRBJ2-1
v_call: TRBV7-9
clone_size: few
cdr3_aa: CASSDTSGGAGGEQFF
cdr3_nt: TGTGCCAGCAGCGATACTAGCGGGGGGGCAGGTGGTGAGCAGTTCTTC

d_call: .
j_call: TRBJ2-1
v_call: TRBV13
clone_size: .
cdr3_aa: CASSLGLNEQFF
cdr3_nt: TGTGCCAGCAGCTTAGGCCTAAATGAGCAGTTCTTC

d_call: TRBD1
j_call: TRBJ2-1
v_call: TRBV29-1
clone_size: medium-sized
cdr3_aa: CSFNPGQVYNEQFF
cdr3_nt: TGCAGTTTTAACCCGGGACAGGTCTACAATGAGCAGTTCTTC

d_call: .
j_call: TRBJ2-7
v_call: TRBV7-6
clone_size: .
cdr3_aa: CASSLSPSAEQYF
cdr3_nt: TGTGCCAGCAGCTTATCGCCCTCCGCCGAGCAGTACTTC

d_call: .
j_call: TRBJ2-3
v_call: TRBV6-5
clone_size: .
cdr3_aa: CASSRPWGGTDTQYF
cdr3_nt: TGTGCCAGCAGTCGCCCGTGGGGGGGCACAGATACGCAGTATTTT

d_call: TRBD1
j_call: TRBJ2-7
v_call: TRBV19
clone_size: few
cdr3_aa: CATGTGVSYEQYF
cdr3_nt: TGTGCCACGGGGACAGGGGTCTCCTACGAGCAGTACTTC

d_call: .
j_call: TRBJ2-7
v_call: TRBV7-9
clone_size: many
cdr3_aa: CASSLSADYEQYF
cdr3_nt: TGTGCCAGCAGCTTATCGGCGGATTATGAGCAGTACTTC

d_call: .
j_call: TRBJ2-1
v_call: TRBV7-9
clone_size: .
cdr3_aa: CASSPTSRYNEQFF
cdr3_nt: TGTGCCAGCAGCCCTACGTCCCGGTACAATGAGCAGTTCTTC

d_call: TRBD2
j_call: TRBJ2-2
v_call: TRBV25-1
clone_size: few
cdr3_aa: CASSEFRAGGGTGELFF
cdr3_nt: TGTGCCAGCAGTGAATTTCGAGCGGGAGGGGGAACCGGGGAGCTGTTTTTT

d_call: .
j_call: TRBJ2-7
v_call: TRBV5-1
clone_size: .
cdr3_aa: CASSNRDGDYEQYF
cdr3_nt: TGCGCCAGCAGCAACAGGGACGGGGATTACGAGCAGTACTTC

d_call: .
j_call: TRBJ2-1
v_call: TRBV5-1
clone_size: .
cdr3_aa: CASSLGTGGGNEQFF
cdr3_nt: TGCGCCAGCAGCTTGGGGACAGGCGGGGGCAATGAGCAGTTCTTC

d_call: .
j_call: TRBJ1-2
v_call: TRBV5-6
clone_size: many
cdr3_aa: CASTTKLGPNYGYTF
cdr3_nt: TGTGCCAGCACGACGAAGTTGGGGCCCAACTATGGCTACACCTTC

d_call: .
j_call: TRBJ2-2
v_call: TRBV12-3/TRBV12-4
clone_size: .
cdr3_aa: CASSAGQTGELFF
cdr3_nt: TGTGCCAGCAGTGCTGGACAAACCGGGGAGCTGTTTTTT

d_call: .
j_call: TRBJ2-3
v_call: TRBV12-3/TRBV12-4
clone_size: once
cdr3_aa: CASLDIPGNTQYF
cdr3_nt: TGTGCCAGCCTGGACATCCCAGGGAATACGCAGTATTTT

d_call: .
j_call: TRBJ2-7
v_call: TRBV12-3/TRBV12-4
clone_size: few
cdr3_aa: CASRTGPSEDEQYF
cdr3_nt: TGTGCCAGCAGGACGGGGCCCAGTGAGGACGAGCAGTACTTC

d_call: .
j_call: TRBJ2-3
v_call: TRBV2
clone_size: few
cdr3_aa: CASSVGITDTQYF
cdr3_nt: TGTGCCAGCAGTGTTGGGATCACAGATACGCAGTATTTT

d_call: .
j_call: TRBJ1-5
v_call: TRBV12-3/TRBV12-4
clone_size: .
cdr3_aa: CASTLGGPNQPQHF
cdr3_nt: TGTGCCAGCACCCTAGGGGGACCCAATCAGCCCCAGCATTTT

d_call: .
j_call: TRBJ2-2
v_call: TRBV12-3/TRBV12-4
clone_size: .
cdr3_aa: CASSLIDGNTGELFF
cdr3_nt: TGTGCCAGCAGTTTAATAGACGGAAACACCGGGGAGCTGTTTTTT